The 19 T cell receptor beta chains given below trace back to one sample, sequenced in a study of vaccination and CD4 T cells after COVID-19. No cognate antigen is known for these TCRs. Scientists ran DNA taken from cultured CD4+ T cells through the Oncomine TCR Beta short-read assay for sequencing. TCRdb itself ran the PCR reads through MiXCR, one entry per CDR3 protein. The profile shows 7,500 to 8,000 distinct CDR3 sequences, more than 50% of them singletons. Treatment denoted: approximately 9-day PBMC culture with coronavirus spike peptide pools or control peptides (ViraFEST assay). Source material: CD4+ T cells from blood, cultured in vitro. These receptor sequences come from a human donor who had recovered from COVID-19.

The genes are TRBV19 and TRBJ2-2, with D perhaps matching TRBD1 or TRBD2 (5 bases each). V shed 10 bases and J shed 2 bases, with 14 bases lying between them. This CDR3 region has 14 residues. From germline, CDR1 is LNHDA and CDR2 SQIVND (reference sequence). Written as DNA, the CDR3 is TGTGCCACGTCGTGGGGGTTAAACACCGGGGAGCTGTTTTTT. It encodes CATSWGLNTGELFF.

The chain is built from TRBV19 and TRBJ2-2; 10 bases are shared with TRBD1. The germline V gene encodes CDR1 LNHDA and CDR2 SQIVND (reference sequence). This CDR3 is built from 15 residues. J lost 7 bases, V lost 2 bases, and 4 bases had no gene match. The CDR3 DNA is TGTGCCAGTAGTATATGGACAGGGGGAAGCGGGGAGCTGTTTTTT. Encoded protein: CASSIWTGGSGELFF.

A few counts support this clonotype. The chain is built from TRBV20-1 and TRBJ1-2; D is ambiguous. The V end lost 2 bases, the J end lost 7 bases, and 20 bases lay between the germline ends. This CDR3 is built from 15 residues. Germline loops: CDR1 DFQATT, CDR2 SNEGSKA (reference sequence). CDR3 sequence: CSARYGLPAYSGYTF. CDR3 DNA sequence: TGCAGTGCTAGATACGGACTCCCCGCGTATTCTGGCTACACCTTC.

CDR3 region: CASSDYSNQPQHF. CDR3 nucleotides: TGTGCCAGTAGCGATTATAGCAATCAGCCCCAGCATTTT. The chain links TRBV19 to TRBJ1-5, with D unclear. Trimming removed 6 bases from V and 0 bases from J, with 6 bases in between. The CDR3 runs to 13 residues. Per germline, CDR1 LNHDA and CDR2 SQIVND (reference sequence).

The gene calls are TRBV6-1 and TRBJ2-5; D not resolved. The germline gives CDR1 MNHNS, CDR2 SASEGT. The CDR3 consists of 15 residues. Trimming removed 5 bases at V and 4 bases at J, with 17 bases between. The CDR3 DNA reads TGTGCCAGCAGTACCCCGGAGTGGGCCGGAGAGACCCAGTACTTC. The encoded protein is CASSTPEWAGETQYF.

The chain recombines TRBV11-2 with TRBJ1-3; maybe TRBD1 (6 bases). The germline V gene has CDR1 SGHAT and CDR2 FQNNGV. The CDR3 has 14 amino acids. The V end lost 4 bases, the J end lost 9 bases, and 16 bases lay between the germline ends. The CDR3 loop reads CASSSSSGGPTIYF. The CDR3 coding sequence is TGTGCCAGCAGCTCCTCCTCCGGGGGGCCCACCATATATTTT.

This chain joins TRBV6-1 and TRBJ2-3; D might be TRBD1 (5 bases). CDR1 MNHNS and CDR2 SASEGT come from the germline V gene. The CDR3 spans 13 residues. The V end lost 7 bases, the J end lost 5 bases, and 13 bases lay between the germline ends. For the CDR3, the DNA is TGTGCCAGCAAGGCCCAGGGAAGAGATACGCAGTATTTT. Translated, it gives CASKAQGRDTQYF.

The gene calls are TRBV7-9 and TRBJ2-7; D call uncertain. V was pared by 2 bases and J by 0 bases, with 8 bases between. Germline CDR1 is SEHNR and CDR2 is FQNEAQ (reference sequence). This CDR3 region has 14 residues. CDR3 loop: CASSLTRSSYEQYF. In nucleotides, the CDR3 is TGTGCCAGCAGCTTAACCAGGAGCTCCTACGAGCAGTACTTC.

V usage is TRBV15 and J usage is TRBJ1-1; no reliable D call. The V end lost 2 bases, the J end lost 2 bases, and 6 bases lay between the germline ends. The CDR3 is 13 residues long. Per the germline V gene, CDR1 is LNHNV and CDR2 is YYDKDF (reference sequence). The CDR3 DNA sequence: TGTGCCACCAGCAGATTACTCAACACTGAAGCTTTCTTT. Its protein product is CATSRLLNTEAFF. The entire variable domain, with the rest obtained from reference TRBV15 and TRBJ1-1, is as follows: DAMVIQNPRYQVTQFGKPVTLSCSQTLNHNVMYWYQQKSSQAPKLLFHYYDKDFNNEADTPDNFQSRRPNTSFCFLDIRSPGLGDTAMYLCATSRLLNTEAFFGQGTRLTVV.

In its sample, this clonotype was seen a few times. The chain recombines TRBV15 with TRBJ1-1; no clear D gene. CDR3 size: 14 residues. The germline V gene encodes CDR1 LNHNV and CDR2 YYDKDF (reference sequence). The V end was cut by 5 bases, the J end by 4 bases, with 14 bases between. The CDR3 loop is CATSGRPGGTEAFF. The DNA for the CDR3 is TGTGCCACCAGCGGTCGTCCTGGAGGCACTGAAGCTTTCTTT.

The CDR3 loop reads CASSQGLAEYQETQYF. CDR3 nucleotide sequence: TGCGCCAGCAGCCAAGGACTAGCGGAGTACCAAGAGACCCAGTACTTC. The rearrangement uses TRBV4-1 and TRBJ2-5, with TRBD2 identical over 9 bases. Germline trimming cut 1 base from V and 0 bases from J; bases unmatched to any gene: 3. This CDR3 is built from 16 residues. The V gene's germline CDR1 is MGHRA and CDR2 YSYEKL.

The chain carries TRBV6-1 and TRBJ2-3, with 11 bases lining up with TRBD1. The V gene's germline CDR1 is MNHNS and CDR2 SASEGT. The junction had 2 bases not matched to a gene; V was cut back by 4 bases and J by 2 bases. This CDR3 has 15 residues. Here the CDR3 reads CASSGDRGFTDTQYF. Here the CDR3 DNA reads TGTGCCAGCAGTGGGGACAGGGGGTTCACAGATACGCAGTATTTT.

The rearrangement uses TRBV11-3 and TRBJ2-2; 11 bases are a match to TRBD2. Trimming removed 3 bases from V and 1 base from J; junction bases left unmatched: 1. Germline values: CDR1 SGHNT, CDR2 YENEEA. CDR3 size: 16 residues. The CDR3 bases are TGTGCCAGCAGCTTGACTAGCGGGGTGAACACCGGGGAGCTGTTTTTT. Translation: CASSLTSGVNTGELFF. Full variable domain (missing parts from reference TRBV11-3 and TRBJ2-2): EAGVVQSPRYKIIEKKQPVAFWCNPISGHNTLYWYLQNLGQGPELLIRYENEEAVDDSQLPKDRFSAERLKGVDSTLKIQPAELGDSAVYLCASSLTSGVNTGELFFGEGSRLTVL.

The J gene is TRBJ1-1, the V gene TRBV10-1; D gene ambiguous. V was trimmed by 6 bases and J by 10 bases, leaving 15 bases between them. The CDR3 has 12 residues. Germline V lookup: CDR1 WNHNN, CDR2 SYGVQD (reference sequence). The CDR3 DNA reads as TGCGCCAGCAGCCTTAGAAAGGACGGAGCTTTCTTT. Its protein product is CASSLRKDGAFF.

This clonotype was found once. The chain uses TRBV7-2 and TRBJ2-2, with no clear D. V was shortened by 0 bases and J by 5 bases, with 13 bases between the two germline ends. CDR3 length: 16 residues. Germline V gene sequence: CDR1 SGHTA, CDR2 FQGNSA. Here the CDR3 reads CASSLASAVRTGELFF. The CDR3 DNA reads TGTGCCAGCAGCTTAGCTTCGGCCGTGAGGACCGGGGAGCTGTTTTTT.

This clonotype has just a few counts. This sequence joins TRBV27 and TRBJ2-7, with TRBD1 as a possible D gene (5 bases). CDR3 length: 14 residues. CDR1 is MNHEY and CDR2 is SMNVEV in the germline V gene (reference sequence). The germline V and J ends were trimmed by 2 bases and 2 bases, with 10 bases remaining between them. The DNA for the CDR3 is TGTGCCAGCAGTTTACTAGTGGGGCCCTACGAGCAGTACTTC. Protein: CASSLLVGPYEQYF.

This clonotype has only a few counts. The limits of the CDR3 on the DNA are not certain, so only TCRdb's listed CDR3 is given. CDR3 amino acids: CASSLPVVGAGTF. V and J are TRBV7-9 and TRBJ1-2; the listed D gene, TRBD1, was not tested against the DNA. Germline CDR1 reads SEHNR; CDR2 reads FQNEAQ (reference sequence). The CDR3 length equals 13 residues, ends included.

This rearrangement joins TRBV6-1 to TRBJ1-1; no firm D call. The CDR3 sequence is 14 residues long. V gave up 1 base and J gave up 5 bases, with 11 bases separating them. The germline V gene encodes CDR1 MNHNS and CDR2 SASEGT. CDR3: CASSEGGGWTEAFF. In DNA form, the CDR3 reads TGTGCCAGCAGTGAAGGGGGTGGCTGGACTGAAGCTTTCTTT.

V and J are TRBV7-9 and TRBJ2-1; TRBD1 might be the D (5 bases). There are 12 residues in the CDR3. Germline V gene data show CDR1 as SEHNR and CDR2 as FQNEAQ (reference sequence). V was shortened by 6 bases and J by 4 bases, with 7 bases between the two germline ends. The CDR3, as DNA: TGTGCCAGCAGTGGGGCTTACAATGAGCAGTTCTTC. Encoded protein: CASSGAYNEQFF.